This T cell receptor (beta chain) comes out of a study of blood T cell repertoires in COVID-19. Whole-study context: Spain, Italy and the United States supplied samples that represented acute and convalescent COVID-19.

Per the study methods: Amplification with reference gene primers provided the estimates of nucleated cell counts. Some clones are missing from TCRdb's copy, which holds only in-frame ones; the method was immunoSEQ multiplex PCR. V and J calls and clone size follow that table, whereas D and trimming were derived from the DNA. Of 63,000 or so clones in the sample, approximately 90% were seen once. Germline CDR1 and CDR2: MGHRA and YSYEKL. V trimming: 4 bases; J trimming: 6 bases; junction bases outside the gene matches: 9. This CDR3 is built from 16 residues. Sequences were obtained from peripheral blood. This TCR was sampled from a human donor in a cohort sampled during active COVID-19. V and J are TRBV4-1 and TRBJ1-2, with TRBD1 identical over 12 bases. Here the CDR3 DNA reads TGCGCCAGCAGCCCGCTGCAGGGACAGGGGGCTCATGGCTACACCTTC. As protein: CASSPLQGQGAHGYTF.